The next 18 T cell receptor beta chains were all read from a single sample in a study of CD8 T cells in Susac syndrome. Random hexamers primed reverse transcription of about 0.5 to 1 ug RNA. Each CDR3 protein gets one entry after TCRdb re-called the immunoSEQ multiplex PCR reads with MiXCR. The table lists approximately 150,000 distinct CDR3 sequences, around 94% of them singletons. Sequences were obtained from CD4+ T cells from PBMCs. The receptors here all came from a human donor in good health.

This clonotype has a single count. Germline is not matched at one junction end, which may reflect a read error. The CDR3 coding sequence is TGTGCCAGCAGGCAAGAGGAGCGGGGGTACTATGGCTACACCTTC. This encodes CASRQEERGYYGYTF. The V call is TRBV3-1, the J call TRBJ1-2; a possible D gene is TRBD1 (5 bases). CDR1 and CDR2 from the germline V gene are LGHDT and YNNKEL (reference sequence). The CDR3 contains 15 residues.

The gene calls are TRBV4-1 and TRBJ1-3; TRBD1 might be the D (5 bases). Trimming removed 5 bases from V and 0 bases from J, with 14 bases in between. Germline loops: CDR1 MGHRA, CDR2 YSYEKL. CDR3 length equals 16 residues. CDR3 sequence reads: CASSSLTGGSGNTIYF. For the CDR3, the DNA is TGCGCCAGCAGCTCTCTCACGGGGGGCTCTGGAAACACCATATATTTT.

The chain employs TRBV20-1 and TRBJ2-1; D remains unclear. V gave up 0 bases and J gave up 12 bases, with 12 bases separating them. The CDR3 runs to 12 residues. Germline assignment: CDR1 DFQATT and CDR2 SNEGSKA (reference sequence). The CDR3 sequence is CSAREARRTQFF. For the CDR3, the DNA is TGCAGTGCTAGAGAGGCTCGAAGAACGCAGTTCTTC.

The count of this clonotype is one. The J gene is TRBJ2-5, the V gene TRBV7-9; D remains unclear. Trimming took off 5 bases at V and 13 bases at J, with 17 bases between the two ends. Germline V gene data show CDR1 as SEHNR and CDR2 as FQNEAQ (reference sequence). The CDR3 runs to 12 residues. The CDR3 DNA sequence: TGTGCCAGCAGCCAAACTGAACGGTCGGTGTACTTC. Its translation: CASSQTERSVYF.

The CDR3 DNA reads TGCGCCAGCAGCCTAAATTGGGAGCAGCCCCAGCATTTT. This translates into CASSLNWEQPQHF. The chain couples TRBV5-1 to TRBJ1-5; D uncertain. The CDR3 is made up of 13 amino acids. The germline CDR1 and CDR2 sequences are SGHRS and YFSETQ. The ends were cut back, 4 bases at V and 7 bases at J, with 12 bases in the middle.

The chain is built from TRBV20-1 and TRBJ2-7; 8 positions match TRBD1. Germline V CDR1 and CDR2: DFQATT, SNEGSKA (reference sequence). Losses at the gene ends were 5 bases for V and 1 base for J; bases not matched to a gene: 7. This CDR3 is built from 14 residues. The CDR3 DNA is TGCAGTGCTTCGTCAGGGGGCGCTTCCTACGAGCAGTACTTC. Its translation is CSASSGGASYEQYF.

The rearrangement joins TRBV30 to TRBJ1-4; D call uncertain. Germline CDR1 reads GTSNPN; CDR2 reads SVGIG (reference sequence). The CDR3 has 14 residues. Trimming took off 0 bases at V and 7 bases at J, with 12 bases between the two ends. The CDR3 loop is CAWSVEWKSEKLFF. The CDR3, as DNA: TGTGCCTGGAGTGTCGAATGGAAGAGTGAAAAACTGTTTTTT.

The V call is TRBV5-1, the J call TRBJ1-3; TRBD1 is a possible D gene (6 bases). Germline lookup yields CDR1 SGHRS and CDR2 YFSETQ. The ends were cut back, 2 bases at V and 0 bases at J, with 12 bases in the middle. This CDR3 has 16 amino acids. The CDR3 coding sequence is TGCGCCAGCAGCTTAGCCGGGACACGCTCTGGAAACACCATATATTTT. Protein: CASSLAGTRSGNTIYF. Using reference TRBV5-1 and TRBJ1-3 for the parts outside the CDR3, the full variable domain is KAGVTQTPRYLIKTRGQQVTLSCSPISGHRSVSWYQQTPGQGLQFLFEYFSETQRNKGNFPGRFSGRQFSNSRSEMNVSTLELGDSALYLCASSLAGTRSGNTIYFGEGSWLTVV.

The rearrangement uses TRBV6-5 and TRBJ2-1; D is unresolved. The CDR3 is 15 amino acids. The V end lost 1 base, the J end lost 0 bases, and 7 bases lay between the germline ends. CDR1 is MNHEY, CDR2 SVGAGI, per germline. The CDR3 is CASSYWPSSYNEQFF. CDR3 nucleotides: TGTGCCAGCAGTTACTGGCCGAGCTCCTACAATGAGCAGTTCTTC.

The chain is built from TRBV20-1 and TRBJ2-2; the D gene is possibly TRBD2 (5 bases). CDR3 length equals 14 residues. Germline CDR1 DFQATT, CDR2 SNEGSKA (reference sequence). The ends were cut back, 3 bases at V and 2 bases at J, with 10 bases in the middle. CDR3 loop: CSASKRPNTGELFF. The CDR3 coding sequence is TGCAGTGCTAGTAAGCGGCCTAACACCGGGGAGCTGTTTTTT.

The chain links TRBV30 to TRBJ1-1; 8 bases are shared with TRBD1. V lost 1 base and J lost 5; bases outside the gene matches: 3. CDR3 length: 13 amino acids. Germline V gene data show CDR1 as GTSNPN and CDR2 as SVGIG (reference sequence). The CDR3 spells CAWSETGGTEAFF. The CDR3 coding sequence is TGTGCCTGGAGTGAAACAGGGGGGACTGAAGCTTTCTTT. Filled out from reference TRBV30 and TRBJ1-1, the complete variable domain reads SQTIHQWPATLVQPVGSPLSLECTVEGTSNPNLYWYRQAAGRGLQLLFYSVGIGQISSEVPQNLSASRPQDRQFILSSKKLLLSDSGFYLCAWSETGGTEAFFGQGTRLTVV.

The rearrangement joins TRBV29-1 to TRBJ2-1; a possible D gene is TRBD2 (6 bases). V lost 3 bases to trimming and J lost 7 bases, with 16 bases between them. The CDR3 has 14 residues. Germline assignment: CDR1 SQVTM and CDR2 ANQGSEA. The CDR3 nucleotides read TGCAGCGTTGACTCAACGGGAGTATTAAATGAGCAGTTCTTC. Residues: CSVDSTGVLNEQFF.

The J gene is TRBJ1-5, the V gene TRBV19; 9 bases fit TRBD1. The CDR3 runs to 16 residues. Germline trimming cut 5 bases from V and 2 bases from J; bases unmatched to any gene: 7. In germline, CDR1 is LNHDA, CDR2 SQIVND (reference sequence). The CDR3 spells CASSYRGRKGNQPQHF. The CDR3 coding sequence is TGTGCCAGTAGTTACAGGGGGCGCAAGGGCAATCAGCCCCAGCATTTT.

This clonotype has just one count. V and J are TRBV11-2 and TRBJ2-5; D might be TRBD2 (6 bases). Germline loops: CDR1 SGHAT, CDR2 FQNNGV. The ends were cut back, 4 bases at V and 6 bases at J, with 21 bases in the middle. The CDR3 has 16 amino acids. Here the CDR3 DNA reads TGTGCCAGCAGCTCACTGGGCGGGGTGGGCTGGAAGACCCAGTACTTC. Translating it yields CASSSLGGVGWKTQYF.

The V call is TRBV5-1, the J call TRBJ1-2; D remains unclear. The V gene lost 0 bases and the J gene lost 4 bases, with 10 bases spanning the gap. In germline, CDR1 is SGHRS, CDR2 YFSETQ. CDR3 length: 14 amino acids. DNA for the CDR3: TGCGCCAGCAGCTTGGGTCAGGTGCCCTATGGCTACACCTTC. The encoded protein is CASSLGQVPYGYTF.

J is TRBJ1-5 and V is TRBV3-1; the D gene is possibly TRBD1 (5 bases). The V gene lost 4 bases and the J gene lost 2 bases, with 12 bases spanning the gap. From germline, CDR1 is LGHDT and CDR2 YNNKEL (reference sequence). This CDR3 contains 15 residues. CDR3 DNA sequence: TGTGCCAGCAGCCCCGGGACTTTCGGCAATCAGCCCCAGCATTTT. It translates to CASSPGTFGNQPQHF.

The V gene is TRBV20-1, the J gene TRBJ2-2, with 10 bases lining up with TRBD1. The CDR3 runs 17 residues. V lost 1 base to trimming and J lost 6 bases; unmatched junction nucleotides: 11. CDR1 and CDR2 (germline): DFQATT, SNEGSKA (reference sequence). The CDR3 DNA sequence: TGCAGTGCTAGAGGAAGGGACAGGGGAGGTTTTGCCGGGGAGCTGTTTTTT. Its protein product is CSARGRDRGGFAGELFF.

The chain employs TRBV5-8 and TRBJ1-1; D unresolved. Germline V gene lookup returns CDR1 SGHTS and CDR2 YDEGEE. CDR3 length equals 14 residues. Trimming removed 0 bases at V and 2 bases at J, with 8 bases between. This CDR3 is CASSLGRSNTEAFF. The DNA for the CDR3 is TGTGCCAGCAGCTTGGGGAGGTCTAACACTGAAGCTTTCTTT.